The 3 T cell receptor beta chains listed next were all sequenced from one sample in a study of cytomegalovirus exposure and HLA in healthy donors. The PCR was carried out with 60 Vbeta primers and 13 Jbeta primers. Profiling relied on immunoSEQ multiplex PCR, and the TCRdb table lists in-frame clones only, not all of them. There are 90,000 to 100,000 clones in the sample; over 70% occur only once, and roughly 4.5% lies in the top ten. Material for sequencing was PBMCs. The receptors come from a woman in her forties in good health and CMV-seronegative.

The chain combines TRBV7-6 with TRBJ2-2, with TRBD2 as a possible D gene (7 bases). V was trimmed by 5 bases and J by 4 bases, leaving 14 bases between them. CDR3 size: 15 residues. The germline V gene has CDR1 SGHVS and CDR2 FNYEAQ. The DNA of the CDR3 is TGTGCCAGCAGCCGCGGGGGCCGTGGCACCGGGGAGCTGTTTTTT. This gives the protein CASSRGGRGTGELFF.

This clone was seen a few times. The chain recombines TRBV27 with TRBJ1-4, with D maybe TRBD1 (6 bases). V lost 6 bases, J lost 3 bases, and 14 bases lay in between. The CDR3 loop spans 15 amino acids. Germline loops: CDR1 MNHEY, CDR2 SMNVEV (reference sequence). This CDR3 is CASSFIRGSNEKLFF. The CDR3 DNA reads as TGTGCCAGCAGCTTTATCAGGGGATCTAATGAAAAACTGTTTTTT.

This sequence joins TRBV13 and TRBJ2-5; TRBD2 matches at 9 bases. With 6 bases clipped from V and 0 bases from J, the junction kept 5 bases outside the gene matches. CDR3 length: 15 residues. CDR1 and CDR2 from the germline V gene are PRHDT and FYEKMQ (reference sequence). CDR3 in DNA: TGTGCCAGCAGGAGTAGCGGGGGTTACCAAGAGACCCAGTACTTC. This encodes CASRSSGGYQETQYF.